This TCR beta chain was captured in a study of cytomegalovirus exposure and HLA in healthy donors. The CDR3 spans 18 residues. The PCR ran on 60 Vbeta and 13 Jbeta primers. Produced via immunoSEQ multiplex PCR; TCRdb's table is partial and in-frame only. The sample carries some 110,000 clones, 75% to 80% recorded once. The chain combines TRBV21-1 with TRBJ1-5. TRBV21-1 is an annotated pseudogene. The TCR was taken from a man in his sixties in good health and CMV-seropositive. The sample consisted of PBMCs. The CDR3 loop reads CASSKDGTGGNVNQPQHF. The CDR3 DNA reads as TGTGCCAGCAGCAAAGATGGGACGGGGGGAAATGTCAATCAGCCCCAGCATTTT.